A selection of T cell receptor beta chains follows, all from one sample in a study of monozygotic twins with inflammatory bowel disease. TCRdb reprocessed the 5' RACE reads and reports one entry per CDR3 protein, with no DNA. Across just over 300,000 distinct CDR3 sequences, the top ten clones capture over 5% of the sample. The sample taken for sequencing was blood. All receptors come from a human donor with ulcerative colitis or Crohn's disease, or a healthy co-twin of an affected twin (not recorded which). Each CDR3 is given with its conserved first and last residue.

>TRBJ2-2|TRBV6-5
CASSYSGLNTGELFF
>TRBJ2-1|TRBV20-1
CSARKAGRSEQFF
>TRBJ1-2|TRBV7-2
CASSLGGNYGYTF
>TRBJ2-7|TRBV11-1
CASSDVSGTSGDHPYEQYF
>TRBJ2-6|TRBV20-1
CSAMARGLAGANVLTF
>TRBJ2-2|TRBV9
CASTPRTGSNTGELFF
>TRBJ2-3|TRBV12-3/TRBV12-4
CASSLGERADTQYF
>TRBJ2-7|TRBV29-1
CSVDIADSVSYEQYF
>TRBJ2-3|TRBV24-1
CATSDPAARQQDTQYF
>TRBJ2-1|TRBV5-6
CASSLVGLVTGYEQFF
>TRBJ1-6|TRBV9
CASSVSFSYNSPLHF
>TRBJ2-5|TRBV23-1
CASSQLSRLANQETQYF
>TRBJ1-2|TRBV12-3/TRBV12-4
CASTFRSSNYGYTF
>TRBJ1-2|TRBV7-2
CASSKGRTTNYGYTF
>TRBJ1-5|TRBV6-1
CASSPDRAGNQPQHF
>TRBJ1-5|TRBV5-1
CASKRDTGPAPQHF
>TRBJ2-7|TRBV6-2/TRBV6-3
CASTLGRHSNYEQYF
>TRBJ2-7|TRBV28
CASGAWRPSGSYEQYF
>TRBJ2-1|TRBV7-9
CASTSDHIGNEQFF
>TRBJ2-7|TRBV19
CASSAGTGDRYF
>TRBJ1-1|TRBV28
CANSRSMNTEAFF
>TRBJ2-7|TRBV9
CASSFNSGGSYEQYF
>TRBJ2-1|TRBV30
CAWSATIHNEQFF
>TRBJ1-5|TRBV7-2
CASSLISYSNQPQHF
>TRBJ2-7|TRBV5-1
CASSSGRSYEQYF
>TRBJ1-1|TRBV28
CASSYRRDRVWTEAFF
>TRBJ2-7|TRBV18
CASSPPIGSYEQYF
>TRBJ2-7|TRBV5-1
CASSLDRSSYEQYF
>TRBJ2-2|TRBV12-3/TRBV12-4
CASSLATSRGAGELFF
>TRBJ2-1|TRBV6-5
CASSFSGSSMNEQFF
>TRBJ2-1|TRBV6-1
CASSSRDRGGDEQFF
>TRBJ1-4|TRBV6-5
CASSYQGPGLATNEKLFF
>TRBJ2-3|TRBV25-1
CASGSRGTDTQYF
>TRBJ2-1|TRBV7-9
CASSSFAGASYNEQFF
>TRBJ2-3|TRBV4-3
CASSQDQNTQYF
>TRBJ1-2|TRBV5-1
CASSLALAYGYTF
>TRBJ1-1|TRBV20-1
CSARDSLNTEAFF
>TRBJ2-3|TRBV10-3
CAISESRSTDTQYF
>TRBJ2-3|TRBV5-1
CASSLWGARGTDTQYF
>TRBJ2-1|TRBV7-9
CASSAPGASYNEQFF
>TRBJ1-3|TRBV12-3/TRBV12-4
CASSDRGAGNTIYF
>TRBJ2-3|TRBV5-4
CASSPVAGASTDTQYF
>TRBJ2-1|TRBV20-1
CSASRVGGNEQFF
>TRBJ1-6|TRBV5-1
CASSLGGGNSPLHF
>TRBJ1-4|TRBV14
CASSQFAGEGEKLFF
>TRBJ2-7|TRBV7-9
CASSSKTYHYEQYF
>TRBJ2-1|TRBV7-8
CASSSNLAGDNEQFF
>TRBJ2-7|TRBV7-9
CASRKGGSVRAYEQYF
>TRBJ1-2|TRBV11-2
CASSLARVRGYTF
>TRBJ1-2|TRBV10-3
CAISEDRNYGYTF
>TRBJ2-3|TRBV20-1
CSGVAATDTQYF
>TRBJ2-3|TRBV20-1
CRGTSGPTDTQYF
>TRBJ2-4|TRBV6-5
CASSFTRDGAKNIQYF
>TRBJ2-7|TRBV29-1
CSVRSMGSSYEQYF